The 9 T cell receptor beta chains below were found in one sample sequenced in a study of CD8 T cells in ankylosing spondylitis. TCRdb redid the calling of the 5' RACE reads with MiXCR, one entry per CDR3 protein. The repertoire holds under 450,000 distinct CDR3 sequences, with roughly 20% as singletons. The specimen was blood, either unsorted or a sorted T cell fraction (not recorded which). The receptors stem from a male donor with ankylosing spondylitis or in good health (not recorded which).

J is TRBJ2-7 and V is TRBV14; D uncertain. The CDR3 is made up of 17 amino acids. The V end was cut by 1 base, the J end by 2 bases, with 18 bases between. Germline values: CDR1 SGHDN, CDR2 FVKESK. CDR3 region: CASSQASGISFPYEQYF. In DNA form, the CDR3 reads TGTGCCAGCAGCCAAGCATCGGGCATTAGTTTTCCCTACGAGCAGTACTTC. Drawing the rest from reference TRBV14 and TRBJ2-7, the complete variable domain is EAGVTQFPSHSVIEKGQTVTLRCDPISGHDNLYWYRRVMGKEIKFLLHFVKESKQDESGMPNNRFLAERTGGTYSTLKVQPAELEDSGVYFCASSQASGISFPYEQYFGPGTRLTVT.

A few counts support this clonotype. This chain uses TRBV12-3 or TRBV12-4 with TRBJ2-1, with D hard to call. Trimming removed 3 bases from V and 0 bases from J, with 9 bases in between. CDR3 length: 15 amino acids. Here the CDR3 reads CASSFGFPSYNEQFF. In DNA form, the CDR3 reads TGTGCCAGCAGTTTCGGTTTCCCCTCCTACAATGAGCAGTTCTTC.

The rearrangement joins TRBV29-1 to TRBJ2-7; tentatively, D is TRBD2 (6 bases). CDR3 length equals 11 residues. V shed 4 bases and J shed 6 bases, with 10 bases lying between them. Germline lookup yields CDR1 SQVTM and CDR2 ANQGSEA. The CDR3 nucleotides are TGCAGCGTTGGGGCGGGGACCGAGCAGTACTTC. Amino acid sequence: CSVGAGTEQYF.

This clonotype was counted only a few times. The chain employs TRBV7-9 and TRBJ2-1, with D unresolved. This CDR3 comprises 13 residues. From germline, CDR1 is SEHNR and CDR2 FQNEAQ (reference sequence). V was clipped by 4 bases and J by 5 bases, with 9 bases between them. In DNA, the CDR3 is TGTGCCAGCAGCTCGCGTAGGGACAATGAGCAGTTCTTC. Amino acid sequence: CASSSRRDNEQFF.

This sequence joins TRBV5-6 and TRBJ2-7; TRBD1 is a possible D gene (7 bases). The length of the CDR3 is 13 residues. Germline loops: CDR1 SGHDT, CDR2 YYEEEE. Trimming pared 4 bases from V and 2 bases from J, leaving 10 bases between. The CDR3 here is CASSAGQPYEQYF. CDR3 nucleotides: TGTGCCAGCAGCGCGGGACAGCCCTACGAGCAGTACTTC. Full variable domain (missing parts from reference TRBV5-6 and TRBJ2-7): DAGVTQSPTHLIKTRGQQVTLRCSPKSGHDTVSWYQQALGQGPQFIFQYYEEEERQRGNFPDRFSGHQFPNYSSELNVNALLLGDSALYLCASSAGQPYEQYFGPGTRLTVT.

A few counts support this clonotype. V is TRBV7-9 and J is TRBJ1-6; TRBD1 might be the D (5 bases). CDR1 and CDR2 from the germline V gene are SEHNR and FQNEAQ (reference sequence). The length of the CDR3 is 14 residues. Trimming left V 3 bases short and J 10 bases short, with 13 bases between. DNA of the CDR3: TGTGCCAGCAGCTTCCAGGGAGAAGGATCACCCCTCCACTTT. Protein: CASSFQGEGSPLHF.

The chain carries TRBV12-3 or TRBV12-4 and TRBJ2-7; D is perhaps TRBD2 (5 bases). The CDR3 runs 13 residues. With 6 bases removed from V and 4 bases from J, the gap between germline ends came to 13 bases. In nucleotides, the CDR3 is TGTGCCAGCAGCGGAAGCGAGGGATACGAGCAGTACTTC. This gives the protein CASSGSEGYEQYF.

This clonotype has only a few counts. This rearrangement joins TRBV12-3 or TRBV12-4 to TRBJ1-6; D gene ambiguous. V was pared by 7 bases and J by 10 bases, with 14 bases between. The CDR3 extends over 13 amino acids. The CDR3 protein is CASTRVPWSPLHF. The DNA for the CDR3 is TGTGCCAGCACGAGGGTCCCATGGTCACCCCTCCACTTT.

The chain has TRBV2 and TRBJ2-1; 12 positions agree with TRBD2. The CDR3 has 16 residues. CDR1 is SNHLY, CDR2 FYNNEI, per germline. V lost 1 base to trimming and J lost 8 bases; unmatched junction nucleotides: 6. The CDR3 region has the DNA TGTGCCAGCAGTGAAGATGTTCTAGCGGGGGGGGATGAGCAGTTCTTC. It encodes CASSEDVLAGGDEQFF.